These T cell receptor beta chains were read from a single sample in a study of blood T cell repertoires in COVID-19. Sequencing used immunoSEQ multiplex PCR; TCRdb keeps in-frame clones, though not all of them. Counted here are 88,000 or so clones, 75% to 90% occurring once; the ten biggest clones make up 7% to 7.5%. The specimen sequenced was peripheral blood. The receptors were gathered from a man aged 60 to 69 with acute or convalescent COVID-19. The CDR3 runs from the conserved cysteine through the conserved F or W. The order of the fields is clone size, V gene, D gene, J gene, CDR3 protein, CDR3 DNA. D genes are given only for firm matches. Rows give clone size only sometimes, using once, few, many, or a class for an expanded clone.

clone_size: .
v_call: TRBV2
d_call: TRBD2
j_call: TRBJ2-7
cdr3_aa: CASSDGRDGSYEQYF
cdr3_nt: TGTGCCAGCAGTGATGGGAGGGATGGCTCCTACGAGCAGTACTTC

clone_size: .
v_call: TRBV5-4
d_call: .
j_call: TRBJ2-2
cdr3_aa: CASSTSREIRTGELFF
cdr3_nt: TGTGCCAGCAGCACTTCCCGGGAGATACGCACCGGGGAGCTGTTTTTT

clone_size: few
v_call: TRBV3-1/TRBV3-2
d_call: .
j_call: TRBJ1-6
cdr3_aa: CASSQSRGRNSPLHF
cdr3_nt: TGTGCCAGCAGCCAAAGCAGGGGACGGAATTCACCCCTCCACTTT

clone_size: .
v_call: TRBV7-7
d_call: .
j_call: TRBJ2-3
cdr3_aa: CASSPTAAGEDTQYF
cdr3_nt: TGTGCCAGCAGCCCCACGGCGGCCGGTGAAGATACGCAGTATTTT

clone_size: .
v_call: TRBV30
d_call: TRBD1
j_call: TRBJ2-2
cdr3_aa: CASTGEANTGELFF
cdr3_nt: TGTGCCTCCACAGGGGAAGCGAACACCGGGGAGCTGTTTTTT

clone_size: .
v_call: TRBV7-2
d_call: .
j_call: TRBJ1-6
cdr3_aa: CASSLQGYRSPLHF
cdr3_nt: TGTGCCAGCAGCTTACAGGGATATCGATCACCCCTCCACTTT

clone_size: .
v_call: TRBV7-6
d_call: TRBD2
j_call: TRBJ2-2
cdr3_aa: CASRQLAGVGTGELFF
cdr3_nt: TGTGCCAGCAGGCAACTAGCGGGAGTTGGGACCGGGGAGCTGTTTTTT

clone_size: .
v_call: TRBV6-5
d_call: TRBD1
j_call: TRBJ1-1
cdr3_aa: CASNINRGWDTEAFF
cdr3_nt: TGTGCCAGCAACATAAACAGGGGTTGGGACACTGAAGCTTTCTTT

clone_size: .
v_call: TRBV6-1
d_call: TRBD2
j_call: TRBJ2-1
cdr3_aa: CASSEGSLAGAGEQFF
cdr3_nt: TGTGCCAGCAGTGAAGGTAGTCTAGCGGGAGCCGGTGAGCAGTTCTTC

clone_size: .
v_call: TRBV2
d_call: TRBD1
j_call: TRBJ1-1
cdr3_aa: CASSETGGDFAEAFF
cdr3_nt: TGTGCCAGCAGTGAGACAGGGGGTGATTTCGCTGAAGCTTTCTTT

clone_size: .
v_call: TRBV30
d_call: .
j_call: TRBJ2-7
cdr3_aa: CAWRAPGAWQYF
cdr3_nt: TGTGCCTGGAGAGCCCCAGGGGCTTGGCAGTACTTC

clone_size: many
v_call: TRBV5-1
d_call: TRBD2
j_call: TRBJ2-1
cdr3_aa: CASSRLAGYNEQFF
cdr3_nt: TGCGCCAGCAGCCGACTAGCGGGCTACAATGAGCAGTTCTTC

clone_size: once
v_call: TRBV27
d_call: .
j_call: TRBJ2-1
cdr3_aa: CASSFTGFYNEQFF
cdr3_nt: TGTGCCAGCAGTTTCACAGGGTTCTACAATGAGCAGTTCTTC

clone_size: .
v_call: TRBV27
d_call: TRBD2
j_call: TRBJ2-3
cdr3_aa: CASSLAGGSKDTQYF
cdr3_nt: TGTGCCAGCAGTTTAGCGGGAGGTTCGAAAGATACGCAGTATTTT

clone_size: .
v_call: TRBV12-1
d_call: .
j_call: TRBJ2-3
cdr3_aa: CASSPASSRGAPTDTQYF
cdr3_nt: TGTGCCAGCAGCCCCGCCTCTAGCCGGGGGGCCCCCACAGATACGCAGTATTTT

clone_size: .
v_call: TRBV9
d_call: TRBD2
j_call: TRBJ2-1
cdr3_aa: CASTFSGGAPYNEQFF
cdr3_nt: TGTGCCAGCACCTTCAGCGGGGGTGCCCCCTACAATGAGCAGTTCTTC

clone_size: .
v_call: TRBV19
d_call: TRBD2
j_call: TRBJ2-1
cdr3_aa: CASSLAGGYNEQFF
cdr3_nt: TGTGCCAGTAGCCTAGCGGGGGGTTACAATGAGCAGTTCTTC

clone_size: .
v_call: TRBV7-2
d_call: .
j_call: TRBJ2-3
cdr3_aa: CASSLSSGTDTQYF
cdr3_nt: TGTGCCAGCAGCTTGTCTAGCGGCACAGATACGCAGTATTTT

clone_size: few
v_call: TRBV10-1
d_call: .
j_call: TRBJ1-5
cdr3_aa: CASSGQLNQPQHF
cdr3_nt: TGCGCCAGCAGTGGACAGCTCAATCAGCCCCAGCATTTT

clone_size: .
v_call: TRBV18
d_call: .
j_call: TRBJ1-5
cdr3_aa: CASSGTSRGQPQHF
cdr3_nt: TGTGCCAGCTCCGGGACTTCAAGGGGTCAGCCCCAGCATTTT

clone_size: .
v_call: TRBV19
d_call: .
j_call: TRBJ1-1
cdr3_aa: CASSIMRKTEAFF
cdr3_nt: TGTGCCAGTAGTATAATGAGGAAGACTGAAGCTTTCTTT

clone_size: .
v_call: TRBV5-4
d_call: .
j_call: TRBJ1-1
cdr3_aa: CASSKQTNTEAFF
cdr3_nt: TGTGCCAGCAGCAAACAGACGAACACTGAAGCTTTCTTT

clone_size: .
v_call: TRBV30
d_call: .
j_call: TRBJ1-3
cdr3_aa: CAWSVYKLSSGNTIYF
cdr3_nt: TGTGCCTGGAGTGTCTATAAGCTATCCTCTGGAAACACCATATATTTT